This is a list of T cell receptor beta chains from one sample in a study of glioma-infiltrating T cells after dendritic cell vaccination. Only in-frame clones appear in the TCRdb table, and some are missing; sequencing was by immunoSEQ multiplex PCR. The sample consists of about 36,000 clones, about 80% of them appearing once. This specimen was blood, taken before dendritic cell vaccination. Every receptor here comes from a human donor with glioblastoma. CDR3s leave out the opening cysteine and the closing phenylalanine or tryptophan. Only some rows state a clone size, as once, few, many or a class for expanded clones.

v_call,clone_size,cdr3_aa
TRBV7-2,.,ASSLIAGGNQPQH
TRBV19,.,ARDRGVASTDTQY
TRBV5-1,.,ASSLLGGPTDTQY
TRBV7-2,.,ASSLDRLNSPLH
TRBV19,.,ASSTSDRDGTEAF
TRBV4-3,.,ASSQTVAGANVLT
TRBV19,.,ASSLTRTGAEAF
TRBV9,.,ASSAELGEQF
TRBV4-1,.,ASSQGVQGINLETQY
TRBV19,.,ASSAGQGMEQY
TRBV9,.,ASSVEGGGSYNEQF
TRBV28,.,ASSPSLEGARETQY
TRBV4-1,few,ASSQDLAGGRDTQY
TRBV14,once,ASSLWTGKEGANVLT
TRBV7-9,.,ASSLPSPSSYEQY
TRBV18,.,ASSPGLVQETQY
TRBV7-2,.,ASSPTSGGAQNIQY
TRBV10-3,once,AISGGIGTDRSSGANVLT
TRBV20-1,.,TPFRDTEAF